The T cell receptor (beta chain) described here comes from a study of human thymus T cells. General observations from the study: An apparent bias in V and J gene usage was seen in thymic and blood repertoires. Related work showed strongly overlapping thymic repertoires across unrelated individuals.

The data were produced by immunoSEQ multiplex PCR, yet TCRdb's version contains in-frame clones alone and is incomplete. The sample contains tens of thousands of clones, 95% of which appear only once. This CDR3 has 13 residues. V lost 2 bases and J 5 bases, leaving 9 bases between the germline ends. Germline V gives CDR1 MNHEY, CDR2 SMNVEV (reference sequence). This clone appeared a single time. The antigen is unknown. The source of the thymus tissue was resections taken during corrective heart surgery. Infants, healthy and Finnish, who were having corrective surgery for congenital heart defects served as donors.

The sequenced sample was thymus tissue. The chain links TRBV27 to TRBJ1-2; D remains ambiguous. The receptor comes from a girl under three years old with a congenital heart defect but otherwise immunologically healthy. The CDR3 sequence is CASSLHSKYGYTF. CDR3 sequence (DNA): TGTGCCAGCAGTTTACACAGTAAATATGGCTACACCTTC.